This TCR beta chain was documented in a study of cytomegalovirus exposure and HLA in healthy donors. Study as a whole: From 150 million to 200 million T cells, an earlier analysis saw 120 million or so unique TCR beta sequences. Whole-study findings and limits: Sequencing probably produced one cluster of sequence variants that were highly shared. Immune exposure information comprised only CMV serostatus.

The PCR ran on 60 Vbeta and 13 Jbeta primers. The authors' processing: Counted up in a later analysis, unique TCR beta chains came to 65 million to 100 million, with around 11 million shared. This table comes from immunoSEQ multiplex PCR, and its TCRdb copy is limited to in-frame clones, with some not included. That table furnishes V, J and clone size, whereas the DNA furnished D and trimming. The sample includes over 250,000 clones, under 80% of them seen just once. This CDR3 region has 15 residues. In germline, CDR1 is SGHDN, CDR2 FVKESK. V gave up 3 bases and J gave up 3 bases; unmatched junction bases: 4. Note on this clone: The antigen is unknown.

This sequence joins TRBV14 and TRBJ2-2; 7 bases fit TRBD1. Sample: PBMCs. The sequence was obtained from a female donor in good health and CMV-seronegative. CDR3 coding DNA: TGTGCCAGCAGCCATGGAACAGGGGACACCGGGGAGCTGTTTTTT. This codes for CASSHGTGDTGELFF. Combining the CDR3 with reference TRBV14 and TRBJ2-2 gives the whole variable domain EAGVTQFPSHSVIEKGQTVTLRCDPISGHDNLYWYRRVMGKEIKFLLHFVKESKQDESGMPNNRFLAERTGGTYSTLKVQPAELEDSGVYFCASSHGTGDTGELFFGEGSRLTVL.